Following are 31 T cell receptor beta chains from one sample sequenced in a study of vaccination and CD4 T cells after COVID-19. Their target antigens are unknown. As for treatment: approximately 9-day PBMC culture with coronavirus spike peptide pools or control peptides (ViraFEST assay). According to the study, CD4+ T cells from the unexposed donor were gathered ahead of the COVID-19 pandemic (2011-2018). Sequencing of cultured CD4+ T cell DNA used the Oncomine TCR Beta short-read assay. MiXCR, run by TCRdb on the PCR reads, gives a single entry per CDR3 protein. This table holds about 5,700 distinct CDR3 sequences, 27% found once. Sequenced material: CD4+ T cells from blood, cultured in vitro. These receptor sequences come from a human donor in good health.

This sequence joins TRBV2 and TRBJ2-7, with 11 bases identical to TRBD1. CDR1 and CDR2 (germline): SNHLY, FYNNEI. V gave up 7 bases and J gave up 3 bases; unmatched junction bases: 5. CDR3 size: 14 residues. The CDR3 DNA reads TGTGCCAGCACGACCGGGACAGGGGGCTACGAGCAGTACTTC. This sequence encodes CASTTGTGGYEQYF.

This CDR3 is CASSPRDRGTEAFF. In DNA, the CDR3 is TGTGCCAGCTCACCCCGGGACAGGGGCACTGAAGCTTTCTTT. The chain combines TRBV18 with TRBJ1-1; 10 bases map to TRBD1. Germline trimming cut 3 bases from V and 4 bases from J; bases unmatched to any gene: 2. Per the germline V gene, CDR1 is KGHSH and CDR2 is LQKENI. The CDR3 totals 14 residues.

This clonotype is medium-sized. The chain carries TRBV6-1 and TRBJ1-2, with 9 bases aligning to TRBD1. The CDR3 runs 15 residues. V gave up 0 bases and J gave up 4 bases; unmatched junction bases: 3. Per the germline V gene, CDR1 is MNHNS and CDR2 is SASEGT. CDR3 DNA: TGTGCCAGCAGTGAAGCGTCGGGACAGGGCTATGGCTACACCTTC. Translated: CASSEASGQGYGYTF.

The chain carries TRBV19 and TRBJ2-1, with 7 bases aligning to TRBD2. The length of the CDR3 is 15 residues. V shed 7 bases, J shed 0 bases, and the junction held 6 bases outside the gene matches. From germline, CDR1 is LNHDA and CDR2 SQIVND (reference sequence). CDR3 in amino acids: CASTPRGSSYNEQFF. As DNA, the CDR3 is TGTGCCAGTACCCCTCGCGGGAGCTCCTACAATGAGCAGTTCTTC.

This clonotype was detected a few times. The chain combines TRBV29-1 with TRBJ2-7; no clear D. The CDR3 length is 14 residues. V was pared by 4 bases and J by 4 bases, with 17 bases between. The germline V gene has CDR1 SQVTM and CDR2 ANQGSEA. CDR3 sequence: CSVGASVELYEQYF. The CDR3 nucleotides read TGCAGCGTTGGGGCTTCGGTCGAGTTATACGAGCAGTACTTC.

The rearrangement joins TRBV6-1 to TRBJ2-7; the D is unclear. Germline-derived CDR1 and CDR2 are MNHNS and SASEGT. The length of the CDR3 is 11 residues. Trimming pared 6 bases from V and 3 bases from J, leaving 6 bases between. CDR3 bases: TGTGCCAGCAGGGGAAACTACGAGCAGTACTTC. It specifies CASRGNYEQYF.

The chain couples TRBV13 to TRBJ1-2, with a possible D match to TRBD1 (5 bases). V shed 5 bases and J shed 5 bases, with 18 bases lying between them. The CDR3 totals 15 residues. Germline V gene data show CDR1 as PRHDT and CDR2 as FYEKMQ (reference sequence). The CDR3 DNA sequence: TGTGCCAGCAGCACAGGACGGCTGACGGTATATGGCTACACCTTC. Translating gives CASSTGRLTVYGYTF.

This clonotype was seen a handful of times. The genes are TRBV27 and TRBJ1-2, with D unresolved. The CDR3 spans 15 residues. Germline V gene lookup returns CDR1 MNHEY and CDR2 SMNVEV (reference sequence). V dropped 9 bases and J dropped 7 bases, with 24 bases sitting between them. The CDR3 reads CASNPSSFPSAGYTF. In nucleotides, the CDR3 is TGTGCCAGTAATCCCTCGAGCTTCCCTTCGGCTGGCTACACCTTC.

The chain recombines TRBV4-2 with TRBJ1-1, with 8 bases aligning to TRBD1. The CDR3 has 18 amino acids. V trimming: 4 bases; J trimming: 1 base; junction bases outside the gene matches: 14. Germline CDR1 LGHNA, CDR2 YNFKEQ. The CDR3 nucleotides are TGTGCCAGCAGCCCGAGGGGGACAGGATCGGGATCGAACACTGAAGCTTTCTTT. It is translated as CASSPRGTGSGSNTEAFF.

This clonotype has only a few counts. The chain links TRBV6-1 to TRBJ1-1, with D unresolved. This CDR3 contains 12 residues. V was shortened by 6 bases and J by 7 bases, with 12 bases between the two germline ends. The germline CDR1 and CDR2 sequences are MNHNS and SASEGT. DNA for the CDR3: TGTGCCAGCAGCCGAAGTGAAGGTGAAGCTTTCTTT. This gives the protein CASSRSEGEAFF.

In its sample, this clonotype was seen a few times. CDR3 sequence: CSARGANQETQYF. CDR3 DNA sequence: TGCAGTGCTAGAGGGGCGAATCAAGAGACCCAGTACTTC. This chain connects TRBV20-1 to TRBJ2-5; D unresolved. The CDR3 is 13 amino acids. The germline CDR1 and CDR2 sequences are DFQATT and SNEGSKA (reference sequence). Between the trimmed V and J ends, which lost 1 base and 2 bases, there was a span of 8 bases.

This clonotype is termed medium-sized (0.01 to 0.1%). This chain links TRBV6-1 with TRBJ1-5, with 7 bases lining up with TRBD1. The CDR3 runs 15 residues. Trimming removed 5 bases from V and 4 bases from J; junction bases left unmatched: 8. CDR1 is MNHNS, CDR2 SASEGT, per germline. CDR3 nucleotides: TGTGCCAGCAGTAAGACAGGGAGCCATAATCAGCCCCAGCATTTT. It specifies CASSKTGSHNQPQHF.

This clonotype appeared a few times. The chain has TRBV6-5 and TRBJ2-7; D is undetermined. CDR1 is MNHEY, CDR2 SVGAGI, per germline. CDR3 length: 13 amino acids. The ends were cut back, 2 bases at V and 3 bases at J, with 8 bases in the middle. CDR3 DNA sequence: TGTGCCAGCAGTTACAGGCCGGACTACGAGCAGTACTTC. It encodes CASSYRPDYEQYF.

This clonotype was recorded a few times. The chain is built from TRBV10-3 and TRBJ1-1; 10 positions agree with TRBD1. CDR1 is ENHRY, CDR2 SYGVKD, per germline. With V trimmed by 8 bases and J by 1 base, 1 base remained unmatched. This CDR3 spans 13 amino acids. CDR3 loop: CAIGTGANTEAFF. CDR3 bases: TGTGCCATCGGGACAGGGGCGAACACTGAAGCTTTCTTT.

This rearrangement joins TRBV11-2 to TRBJ2-7; D is ambiguous. V dropped 1 base and J dropped 4 bases, with 5 bases sitting between them. In germline, CDR1 is SGHAT, CDR2 FQNNGV. This CDR3 is built from 12 residues. The CDR3 region is CASSLGLYEQYF. The DNA of the CDR3 is TGTGCCAGCAGCTTAGGTCTATACGAGCAGTACTTC.

The chain uses TRBV6-4 and TRBJ2-1; TRBD2 matches at 11 bases. V dropped 0 bases and J dropped 2; count of bases not matched to a gene: 0. The CDR3 is 16 residues long. Germline CDR1 and CDR2: MRHNA and SNTAGT. Written as DNA, the CDR3 is TGTGCCAGCAGTGACTCTAGCGGGGGGGCCTACAATGAGCAGTTCTTC. Amino acid sequence: CASSDSSGGAYNEQFF.

The gene calls are TRBV20-1 and TRBJ2-4; tentative D call: TRBD1 (6 bases). Germline V gene lookup returns CDR1 DFQATT and CDR2 SNEGSKA (reference sequence). CDR3 length: 14 residues. The V and J ends lost 6 bases and 0 bases respectively, with 12 bases between them. The CDR3 here is CSAVDSVAKNIQYF. The CDR3 bases are TGCAGTGCGGTGGACAGCGTAGCCAAAAACATTCAGTACTTC.

J is TRBJ1-6 and V is TRBV14, with D unclear. CDR1 and CDR2 from the germline V gene are SGHDN and FVKESK. The V end was cut by 0 bases, the J end by 6 bases, with 6 bases between. This CDR3 spans 14 amino acids. DNA of the CDR3: TGTGCCAGCAGCCAAGAGCTCTCTAATTCACCCCTCCACTTT. The encoded protein is CASSQELSNSPLHF.

This chain links TRBV5-5 with TRBJ2-7, with D possibly being TRBD1 (6 bases). The germline V gene encodes CDR1 SGHKS and CDR2 YYEKEE (reference sequence). The CDR3 length is 15 residues. Trimming shortened V by 6 bases and J by 2 bases, and 18 bases separated the two germline ends. DNA of the CDR3: TGTGCCAGCAACCCAGTCCCGGGGACAACCTACGAGCAGTACTTC. It yields the protein CASNPVPGTTYEQYF.

This clonotype has just one count. This rearrangement joins TRBV30 to TRBJ1-1; D unresolved. There are 12 residues in the CDR3. Between the trimmed V and J ends, which lost 5 bases and 4 bases, there was a span of 11 bases. Germline CDR1 and CDR2: GTSNPN and SVGIG (reference sequence). CDR3 in DNA: TGTGCCTGGTCGGCGTGGTCCACTGAAGCTTTCTTT. It specifies CAWSAWSTEAFF.

This rearrangement joins TRBV4-2 to TRBJ2-3, with 11 bases that match TRBD2. CDR1 is LGHNA, CDR2 YNFKEQ, per germline. This CDR3 spans 16 amino acids. The V segment lost 3 bases and the J segment 4 bases; nucleotides outside the gene matches: 6. The CDR3: CASSQAIAGGPDTQYF. The CDR3 DNA reads TGTGCCAGCAGCCAGGCTATAGCGGGGGGGCCAGATACGCAGTATTTT.

The V and J genes are TRBV4-1 and TRBJ2-3; D is undetermined. CDR1 and CDR2 (germline): MGHRA, YSYEKL. The CDR3 loop spans 15 amino acids. V was cut by 1 base and J by 6 bases, with 14 bases left in between. The CDR3 protein is CASSQVDTLGDTQYF. CDR3 DNA sequence: TGCGCCAGCAGCCAAGTTGACACCTTAGGGGATACGCAGTATTTT.

V gene TRBV3-1 combines with J gene TRBJ2-7; no clear D. The ends were cut back, 2 bases at V and 3 bases at J, with 2 bases in the middle. CDR1 is LGHDT, CDR2 YNNKEL, per germline (reference sequence). The CDR3 runs to 11 residues. As DNA, the CDR3 is TGTGCCAGCAGCCAAATCTACGAGCAGTACTTC. It yields the protein CASSQIYEQYF.

V usage is TRBV27 and J usage is TRBJ2-7; D may be TRBD1 or TRBD2 (5 bases each). The germline V and J ends were trimmed by 7 bases and 7 bases, with 20 bases remaining between them. This CDR3 has 14 amino acids. CDR1 and CDR2 (germline): MNHEY, SMNVEV (reference sequence). CDR3 in amino acids: CASKYGKGAREQYF. CDR3 DNA: TGTGCCAGCAAATACGGGAAAGGGGCGAGGGAGCAGTACTTC.

The chain joins TRBV20-1 to TRBJ2-6, with 10 bases matching TRBD2. Looked up from germline, CDR1 is DFQATT and CDR2 is SNEGSKA (reference sequence). J gave up 0 bases and V 7 bases, and 12 bases lay outside the gene matches. This CDR3 comprises 18 residues. The chain's CDR3 is CSVGLAGAPGSGANVLTF. The CDR3 DNA is TGCAGTGTCGGGCTAGCGGGGGCCCCCGGCTCTGGGGCCAACGTCCTGACTTTC.

This clonotype is labeled as medium-sized. The chain employs TRBV20-1 and TRBJ1-6, with D possibly being TRBD1 (6 bases). The length of the CDR3 is 16 residues. The germline V gene encodes CDR1 DFQATT and CDR2 SNEGSKA (reference sequence). Deletions cut 2 bases from V and 4 bases from J, with 15 bases between. The CDR3 sequence is CSARPGQLTYNSPLHF. CDR3 nucleotides: TGCAGTGCTAGACCCGGACAGCTGACGTATAATTCACCCCTCCACTTT.

This clonotype was found a few times. The chain has TRBV6-1 and TRBJ2-2; 11 positions match TRBD1. This CDR3 comprises 14 residues. V lost 7 bases to trimming and J lost 7 bases; unmatched junction nucleotides: 5. Looked up from germline, CDR1 is MNHNS and CDR2 is SASEGT. CDR3 residues: CASKGQGVDGELFF. The CDR3 bases are TGTGCCAGCAAGGGACAGGGGGTCGACGGGGAGCTGTTTTTT.

This chain uses TRBV7-9 with TRBJ1-2, with a weak D call TRBD1 (6 bases). Germline V gene lookup returns CDR1 SEHNR and CDR2 FQNEAQ (reference sequence). V was shortened by 4 bases and J by 2 bases, with 14 bases between the two germline ends. The length of the CDR3 is 15 residues. Here the CDR3 reads CASSSELGGNYGYTF. DNA for the CDR3: TGTGCCAGCAGCTCTGAATTAGGGGGGAACTATGGCTACACCTTC.

The gene calls are TRBV21-1 and TRBJ1-1; TRBD1, the table's D call, lacks a check against the DNA. TRBV21-1 is flagged as a pseudogene. This CDR3 has 15 residues. The chain's CDR3 is CASSRSGTYNTEAFF. The CDR3 DNA reads TGTGCCAGCAGCCGGTCTGGGACATACAACACTGAAGCTTTCTTT.

The sample holds a few counts of this clonotype. The chain carries TRBV20-1 and TRBJ2-3, with a tentative D call TRBD2 (5 bases). Germline V gene lookup returns CDR1 DFQATT and CDR2 SNEGSKA (reference sequence). The ends were cut back, 5 bases at V and 1 base at J, with 10 bases in the middle. This CDR3 spans 13 amino acids. CDR3 nucleotides: TGCAGTGCTCCCATGGAGGGCACAGATACGCAGTATTTT. Translated: CSAPMEGTDTQYF.

V usage is TRBV7-2 and J usage is TRBJ2-3, with a tentative D call TRBD2 (6 bases). Germline assignment: CDR1 SGHTA and CDR2 FQGNSA. Trimming shortened V by 4 bases and J by 4 bases, and 18 bases separated the two germline ends. The CDR3 sequence is 16 residues long. Here the CDR3 DNA reads TGTGCCAGCAGCTCCGGACTATTGGGACCCGCAGATACGCAGTATTTT. This encodes CASSSGLLGPADTQYF.